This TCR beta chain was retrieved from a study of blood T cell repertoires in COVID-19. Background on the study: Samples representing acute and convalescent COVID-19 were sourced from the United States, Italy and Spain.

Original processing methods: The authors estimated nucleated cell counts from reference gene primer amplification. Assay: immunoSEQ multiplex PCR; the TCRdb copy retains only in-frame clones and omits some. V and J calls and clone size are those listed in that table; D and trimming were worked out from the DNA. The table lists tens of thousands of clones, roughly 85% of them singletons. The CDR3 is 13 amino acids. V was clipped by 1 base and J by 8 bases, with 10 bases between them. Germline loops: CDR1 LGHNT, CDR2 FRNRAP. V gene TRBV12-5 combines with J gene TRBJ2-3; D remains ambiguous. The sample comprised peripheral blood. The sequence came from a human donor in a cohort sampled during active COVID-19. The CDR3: CASGLDWAATQYF. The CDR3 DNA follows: TGTGCTAGTGGTTTGGACTGGGCAGCTACGCAGTATTTT.